This TCR beta chain was found in a study of T cells in Graves' hyperthyroidism and ophthalmopathy (dated by TCRdb to about 2019). For the study in its entirety: A discovery cohort of roughly 100 patients, about 43 with Graves' ophthalmopathy and approximately 57 with stable Graves' hyperthyroidism, was used to find distinguishing TCR V-J signatures. An independent validation cohort of under 20 hyperthyroidism patients and 17 patients who later progressed to ophthalmopathy tested prospective prediction of ophthalmopathy. For training and testing, the approximately 92 patients in the discovery cohort were randomly divided in a 7:3 ratio. The study also compared thyroid tissue and blood T-cell repertoires from 5 to 7 Graves' hyperthyroidism patients. Following sampling, methimazole starting at 30 mg daily was given to hyperthyroidism patients, and high-dose intravenous methylprednisolone was given to ophthalmopathy patients. According to the paper, TCR Vbeta CDR3 sequencing was carried out on 135 peripheral blood samples, which came from some 41 ophthalmopathy, around 74 hyperthyroidism and about 17 progressor patients.

Regarding this clonotype: No antigen is known for it. No base qualities exist here, and no much larger clone lies one base off it.

The study at large found these results: During validation, the model predicted progression to ophthalmopathy a median of approximately 6 months ahead of onset, with 70.59% sensitivity and less than 85% specificity. Blood samples also contained most of the expanded thyroid clonotypes (frequency above 0.001), which suggests that blood repertoires may reflect thyroid immune responses. No statistical method was used to set the sample size in advance, and investigators knew the group allocation. Ophthalmopathy was separated from stable hyperthyroidism by a 13 V-J signature model, with over 85% sensitivity and about 84% specificity obtained in cross-validation and 80%/75% obtained in testing.

Exclusion was applied to patients with uncontrolled infections, other autoimmune diseases, pregnancy or lactation. Diagnoses relied on clinical symptoms, serum thyroxine and TRAb, thyroid ultrasound and orbital computed tomography. Trizol reagent was used to extract total RNA, and RNA quality was then checked on an Agilent 2100 Bioanalyzer. The germline V gene (reference sequence) sets CDR1 to LNHNV and CDR2 to YYDKDF. V gives up 4 bases and J gives up 3 bases, and the segment between their germline ends measures 9 bases. The CDR3 sequence holds 13 residues, the cysteine and phenylalanine included. This entry keeps only the CDR3 DNA: 39 bases, framed from base 1. TCR beta CDR3 regions were amplified from RNA transcripts. For the first round of RT-PCR on the TCR CDR3, the HTBI primer set was used together with the Qiagen OneStep RT-PCR kit. Libraries were constructed in a second round of multiplex PCR, after which size selection and purification were carried out. Sequencing of the libraries was done on an Illumina HiSeq2000 using paired-end 100 bp reads. The study's processing was this. SOAPnuke was used to process the raw data, throwing out any read that contained adapters or uncalled bases, had a mean Phred below 15, or lacked an exact constant-primer or identifier match. COPE v1.2.5 was used to merge high-quality paired reads, and clonotypes were defined as unique nucleotide sequences. Clonotypes were aligned to IMGT TRBV, TRBD and TRBJ reference segments using MiTCR v1.1. The analysis included only V-J combinations with a frequency above 0.0001, which together covered more than 99% of the repertoires. A TCS score was defined as the ratio between F50 (clonal expansion) and ExV (chaos), using BLOSUM62-based TCRdist between CDR3 peptides within each V-J. Welch's t-statistics and random forest reduced just over 500 V-J features to roughly 13, which were used in a naive Bayes classifier (R e1071). The Morisita-Horn index was used to measure how similar the thyroid and blood repertoires were. TCRdb itself trimmed the public reads at Q25 with fastp, ran MiXCR and retained productive beta chains. CDR3 protein sequences are deduplicated, and each keeps its most common genes and DNA. TCRdb, not the authors, supplied the V and J calls. For this sample there are around 660,000 distinct CDR3 sequences; roughly 46% appear just once. The ten biggest clones cover less than 8.5% of the sample.

The rearranged segments are TRBV15 and TRBJ1-2; 6 matching bases give a weak D call of TRBD1. Sequencing was performed on peripheral blood or thyroid tissue (not recorded which). The sequence was obtained from an adult man with Graves' disease, either hyperthyroidism or ophthalmopathy (not recorded which). Here the CDR3 is given as CATSTGVYYGYTF. The sequenced DNA is TGTGCCACCAGCACAGGGGTTTACTATGGCTACACCTTC. The reference TRBV15 and TRBJ1-2 proteins fill in what lies around the CDR3, so the full variable domain reads DAMVIQNPRYQVTQFGKPVTLSCSQTLNHNVMYWYQQKSSQAPKLLFHYYDKDFNNEADTPDNFQSRRPNTSFCFLDIRSPGLGDTAMYLCATSTGVYYGYTFGSGTRLTVV.